The clone carrying this TCR beta chain was counted at least ten times. Its antigen is currently unknown. The CDR3 runs 16 residues. Trimming took 2 bases from V and 3 from J; bases not matched to a gene: 5. Per germline, CDR1 MDHEN and CDR2 SYDVKM. The sample's time point: patch test 2, 6 weeks after DPC sensitization. Stated treatment: therapeutic diphenylcyclopropenone sensitization with weekly scalp DPC. The authors' total RNA extraction used unfractionated whole blood. This record belongs to a study of human T cells and chemical hapten exposure. How the authors handled the data: With a range of roughly 23,224 to 690,600, the median per sample was 95,638 TCRs. TCRdb called the RACE reads again in MiXCR, with one record for every CDR3 protein. Clone size and V and J calls follow TCRdb, not the original study. The sample records tens of thousands of distinct CDR3 sequences, 9.5% to 10% being singletons.

The study's findings and limits: Versus controls, significantly more large CDR3 similarity clusters arose from expanded TCRs.

The material sequenced was whole blood, taken in connection with sensitization to the hapten diphenylcyclopropenone (DPC). The V gene is TRBV28, the J gene TRBJ1-4, with TRBD1 matching over 8 bases. The TCR sequence derives from a woman in her 30s with alopecia areata. Some clones in this sample may be carry-over from other donors' samples. The CDR3 here is CASSLRMTGANEKLFF. In DNA, the CDR3 is TGTGCCAGCAGTTTACGAATGACAGGGGCTAATGAAAAACTGTTTTTT. Based on the CDR3 plus reference TRBV28 and TRBJ1-4, the full variable domain is DVKVTQSSRYLVKRTGEKVFLECVQDMDHENMFWYRQDPGLGLRLIYFSYDVKMKEKGDIPEGYSVSREKKERFSLILESASTNQTSMYLCASSLRMTGANEKLFFGSGTQLSVL.